The 16 T cell receptor beta chains given below trace back to one sample, sequenced in a study of metastatic and nonmetastatic thyroid tumors. MiXCR re-clonotyped the PCR reads for TCRdb. The repertoire holds around 45,000 clones, with less than 5% as singletons. Ahead of thyroid surgery, no patient had received treatment of any kind. The sequenced material came from blood. These receptors all come from a female donor with papillary thyroid cancer or a benign thyroid nodule (not recorded which). Some clones in this sample may be carry-over from other donors' samples.

The rearrangement links TRBV6-2 or TRBV6-3 to TRBJ1-5; 8 bases align to TRBD1. The germline V gene encodes CDR1 MNHEY and CDR2 SVGEGT. V dropped 4 bases and J dropped 6; count of bases not matched to a gene: 8. The CDR3 consists of 15 residues. The CDR3 nucleotides read TGTGCCAGCAGTTTAGGGCAGGGGGCAGGTCAGCCCCAGCATTTT. This translates into CASSLGQGAGQPQHF.

This clone was counted only a few times. Germline and junction disagree at one end, which may indicate a read error. The same CDR3 also results from other DNA sequences found in this sample. CDR3: CASTTGRGANVLTF. CDR3 coding DNA: TGCGCCAGCACAACAGGGCGAGGGGCCAACGTACTGACTTTC. The chain combines TRBV27 with TRBJ2-6; D perhaps matches TRBD1 (6 bases). The length of the CDR3 is 14 residues. Germline V gene sequence: CDR1 MNHEY, CDR2 SMNVEV (reference sequence). Together with reference TRBV27 and TRBJ2-6, the CDR3 gives the full variable domain: EAQVTQNPRYLITVTGKKLTVTCSQNMNHEYMSWYRQDPGLGLRQIYYSMNVEVTDKGDVPEGYKVSRKEKRNFPLILESPSPNQTSLYFCASTTGRGANVLTFGAGSRLTVL.

At least ten counts were recorded for this clone. The chain combines TRBV5-4 with TRBJ2-2, with 8 bases identical to TRBD2. The CDR3 totals 17 residues. Germline V gives CDR1 SGHNT, CDR2 YYREEE (reference sequence). The V gene end was trimmed by 7 bases and the J gene end by 5 bases; junction bases not matched to a gene: 16. The CDR3 region is CASSPGLAGGWTGELFF. The CDR3 region has the DNA TGTGCCAGCTCCCCCGGTCTGGCGGGAGGATGGACCGGGGAGCTGTTTTTT.

This clone was counted many times. V is TRBV7-2 and J is TRBJ1-6; D ambiguous. Germline loops: CDR1 SGHTA, CDR2 FQGNSA. Trimming pared 1 base from V and 9 bases from J, leaving 13 bases between. This CDR3 region has 15 residues. CDR3 bases: TGTGCCAGCAGCTTAGGCGGTCGATATGGTTCACCCCTCCACTTT. It specifies CASSLGGRYGSPLHF.

This clone was counted many times. The CDR3 sequence is CASTRGKAYEQYF. As DNA, the CDR3 is TGCGCCAGCACCCGCGGGAAGGCTTACGAGCAGTACTTC. The chain uses TRBV5-1 and TRBJ2-7, with D perhaps TRBD2 (6 bases). Per germline, CDR1 SGHRS and CDR2 YFSETQ. The CDR3 runs to 13 residues. V was clipped by 6 bases and J by 4 bases, with 14 bases between them. The full variable domain, with the rest looked up from reference TRBV5-1 and TRBJ2-7, is KAGVTQTPRYLIKTRGQQVTLSCSPISGHRSVSWYQQTPGQGLQFLFEYFSETQRNKGNFPGRFSGRQFSNSRSEMNVSTLELGDSALYLCASTRGKAYEQYFGPGTRLTVT.

In its sample, this clone was seen many times. CDR3 sequence: CASSPWTGGETQYF. For the CDR3, the DNA is TGTGCCAGCAGTCCCTGGACTGGGGGGGAGACCCAGTACTTC. J is TRBJ2-5 and V is TRBV2, with a tentative D call TRBD2 (6 bases). Per the germline V gene, CDR1 is SNHLY and CDR2 is FYNNEI. V lost 5 bases and J 5 bases, leaving 15 bases between the germline ends. The CDR3 has 14 residues.

The rearrangement joins TRBV11-3 to TRBJ1-2, with D unresolved. Germline V gene data show CDR1 as SGHNT and CDR2 as YENEEA. There are 13 residues in the CDR3. V shed 1 base and J shed 2 bases, with 5 bases lying between them. CDR3 loop: CASSLGLNYGYTF. The DNA for the CDR3 is TGTGCCAGCAGCTTAGGTCTGAACTATGGCTACACCTTC.

This clone was found many times. J is TRBJ2-7 and V is TRBV5-1; maybe TRBD1 (6 bases). CDR3 length: 14 amino acids. The V end lost 3 bases, the J end lost 4 bases, and 14 bases lay between the germline ends. The germline V gene encodes CDR1 SGHRS and CDR2 YFSETQ. The CDR3 loop reads CASSWSSTGYEQYF. Written as DNA, the CDR3 is TGCGCCAGCAGCTGGTCGTCGACAGGTTACGAGCAGTACTTC. Full variable domain (missing parts from reference TRBV5-1 and TRBJ2-7): KAGVTQTPRYLIKTRGQQVTLSCSPISGHRSVSWYQQTPGQGLQFLFEYFSETQRNKGNFPGRFSGRQFSNSRSEMNVSTLELGDSALYLCASSWSSTGYEQYFGPGTRLTVT.

The chain carries TRBV6-6 and TRBJ1-2; no definite D call. With 0 bases removed from V and 6 bases from J, the gap between germline ends came to 23 bases. This CDR3 comprises 18 residues. Germline CDR1 and CDR2: MNHNY and SVGAGI (reference sequence). Here the CDR3 DNA reads TGTGCCAGCAGTTACTCCCCCCTTCAGGCCTATAAAATCCATGGCTACACCTTC. Encoded protein: CASSYSPLQAYKIHGYTF.

At least ten counts were recorded for this clone. This chain links TRBV20-1 with TRBJ2-7, with D uncertain. Germline CDR1 and CDR2: DFQATT and SNEGSKA (reference sequence). This CDR3 contains 12 residues. With 6 bases removed from V and 6 bases from J, the gap between germline ends came to 15 bases. CDR3 region: CSARIPTAEQYF. For the CDR3, the DNA is TGCAGTGCCAGAATTCCGACGGCCGAGCAGTACTTC.

This clone was observed a handful of times. The chain links TRBV6-4 to TRBJ2-3; D is perhaps TRBD2 (6 bases). Trimming pared 2 bases from V and 4 bases from J, leaving 7 bases between. The germline gives CDR1 MRHNA, CDR2 SNTAGT. The length of the CDR3 is 13 residues. The CDR3 DNA follows: TGTGCCAGCAGTGACGGGGAGGCAGATACGCAGTATTTT. Translated: CASSDGEADTQYF.

This clone was picked up a small number of times. CDR3 in DNA: TGCAGTGCCACTAAACAGGGATGGTATGAAAAACTGTTTTTT. It translates to CSATKQGWYEKLFF. The gene calls are TRBV20-1 and TRBJ1-4; D perhaps matches TRBD1 (6 bases). Looked up from germline, CDR1 is DFQATT and CDR2 is SNEGSKA (reference sequence). This CDR3 spans 14 amino acids. V lost 6 bases and J lost 6, with 17 bases in between.

Of note for this clone: A much larger clonotype is one base distant, so this may be a read error. The gene calls are TRBV29-1 and TRBJ1-5; D gene ambiguous. CDR3 length: 13 residues. Germline assignment: CDR1 SQVTM and CDR2 ANQGSEA. V lost 1 base and J 4 bases, leaving 8 bases between the germline ends. For the CDR3, the DNA is TGCAGCGTTGAAGTTGTCGGGAATCAGCCCCAGCATTTT. As protein: CSVEVVGNQPQHF.

This clone has just a few counts. At one boundary the junction diverges from the germline segment, which might be a read error. The chain combines TRBV20-1 with TRBJ1-5; 9 bases align to TRBD1. CDR3 size: 15 residues. Germline assignment: CDR1 DFQATT and CDR2 SNEGSKA (reference sequence). The CDR3 sequence is CSARQGQGGNQPQHF. Written as DNA, the CDR3 is TGCAGTGCTAGGCAGGGACAGGGCGGCAATCAGCCACAGCATTTT.

The V and J genes are TRBV14 and TRBJ2-3, with TRBD2 matching 7 bases. V was clipped by 0 bases and J by 2 bases; unmatched bases: 2. The length of the CDR3 is 15 residues. CDR1 is SGHDN, CDR2 FVKESK, per germline. CDR3 loop: CASSQERGITDTQYF. The CDR3, as DNA: TGTGCCAGCAGCCAAGAGCGGGGGATCACAGATACGCAGTATTTT. Looking up the rest from reference TRBV14 and TRBJ2-3 gives the full variable domain: EAGVTQFPSHSVIEKGQTVTLRCDPISGHDNLYWYRRVMGKEIKFLLHFVKESKQDESGMPNNRFLAERTGGTYSTLKVQPAELEDSGVYFCASSQERGITDTQYFGPGTRLTVL.

The chain has TRBV30 and TRBJ1-6; D remains ambiguous. The V gene lost 0 bases and the J gene lost 1 base, with 13 bases spanning the gap. Germline CDR1 GTSNPN, CDR2 SVGIG (reference sequence). The CDR3 loop spans 17 amino acids. CDR3 coding DNA: TGTGCCTGGAGTGTACGTGGATTAGGTTCCTATAATTCACCCCTCCACTTT. It yields the protein CAWSVRGLGSYNSPLHF.